The 12 T cell receptor beta chains below all came from one sample that was sequenced in a study of regulatory T cells in long-lasting Graves disease. Researchers made TCR beta libraries by using iRepertoire HTBI primers and running Arm-PCR on CDR3 regions. TCRdb itself ran the multiplex PCR reads through MiXCR, one entry per CDR3 protein. The sample yields some 370,000 distinct CDR3 sequences, over 9.5% seen once. Time point described: newly diagnosed GD, antithyroid drugs for less than 3 months. The TCR library was made from RNA that had been extracted from PBMCs in TRIzol. These same records also appear under a second study, on T cells in Graves' hyperthyroidism and ophthalmopathy.

The source was peripheral blood mononuclear cells (PBMCs), collected at new diagnosis, from a patient treated with antithyroid drugs. The receptors come from a woman aged 18-29 years with Graves disease.

Only a few counts were recorded for this clonotype. This chain joins TRBV30 and TRBJ1-2; 7 bases align to TRBD1. CDR3 length: 14 amino acids. Trimming cost V 5 bases and J 8 bases; bases outside gene matches: 14. Germline V gene sequence: CDR1 GTSNPN, CDR2 SVGIG (reference sequence). As DNA, the CDR3 is TGTGCCTGGGAGCCTATGAGACAGGGATCCGGCTACACCTTC. Translating gives CAWEPMRQGSGYTF.

This clonotype has a count of ten or more. The chain couples TRBV6-9 to TRBJ1-1, with 7 bases aligning to TRBD1. The germline gives CDR1 MNHGY, CDR2 SVAAGI. Losses at the gene ends were 4 bases for V and 1 base for J; bases not matched to a gene: 6. The CDR3 consists of 15 residues. CDR3 nucleotide sequence: TGTGCCAGCAGTTCCCGGGGACAGCCGAACACTGAAGCTTTCTTT. It yields the protein CASSSRGQPNTEAFF.

This clonotype was seen a handful of times. V gene TRBV5-4 combines with J gene TRBJ2-1, with a tentative D call TRBD2 (6 bases). The V end was cut by 6 bases, the J end by 1 base, with 14 bases between. This CDR3 has 15 residues. The germline CDR1 and CDR2 sequences are SGHNT and YYREEE (reference sequence). CDR3 sequence reads: CASNPAGSSYNEQFF. The CDR3 DNA follows: TGTGCCAGCAATCCCGCGGGGAGTTCCTACAATGAGCAGTTCTTC.

Comment on this clonotype: This could be a read error, since a much larger clone is one nucleotide away. The rearrangement joins TRBV9 to TRBJ1-3, with D unclear. Germline CDR1 is SGDLS and CDR2 is YYNGEE. This CDR3 is 15 amino acids long. CDR3: CASSVEGSSGDTIYF. The DNA for the CDR3 is TGTGCCAGCAGCGTAGAAGGGAGCTCTGGAGACACCATATATTTT.

In its sample, this clonotype was seen a few times. The chain has TRBV18 and TRBJ2-2; D remains ambiguous. This CDR3 region has 16 residues. The V and J ends lost 2 bases and 1 base respectively, with 11 bases between them. Per germline, CDR1 KGHSH and CDR2 LQKENI. In nucleotides, the CDR3 is TGTGCCAGCTCACCATCTAGTGACGGGAACACCGGGGAGCTGTTTTTT. Amino acid sequence: CASSPSSDGNTGELFF.

Here the CDR3 DNA reads TGTGCCAGCAGTTCACCGGGAGGGGATTACAATGAGCAGTTCTTC. Translated, it gives CASSSPGGDYNEQFF. V gene TRBV28 combines with J gene TRBJ2-1, with 8 positions matching TRBD2. Germline V gene lookup returns CDR1 MDHEN and CDR2 SYDVKM. This CDR3 comprises 15 residues. Trimming took 4 bases from V and 4 from J; bases not matched to a gene: 6. Variable domain in full (rest from reference TRBV28 and TRBJ2-1): DVKVTQSSRYLVKRTGEKVFLECVQDMDHENMFWYRQDPGLGLRLIYFSYDVKMKEKGDIPEGYSVSREKKERFSLILESASTNQTSMYLCASSSPGGDYNEQFFGPGTRLTVL.

This clonotype has a count of ten or more. This chain joins TRBV27 and TRBJ2-5; a possible D gene is TRBD1 (6 bases). V lost 4 bases, J lost 3 bases, and 12 bases lay in between. CDR3 length: 14 amino acids. The germline V gene encodes CDR1 MNHEY and CDR2 SMNVEV (reference sequence). Here the CDR3 reads CASSSPYREETQYF. The CDR3 DNA follows: TGTGCCAGCAGTTCCCCGTACAGGGAAGAGACCCAGTACTTC.

Note on this clonotype: The DNA is omitted, as the CDR3 cannot be located on it reliably, and the CDR3 follows TCRdb's listing. The V gene is TRBV5-4, the J gene TRBJ1-4; TRBD1, the table's D call, lacks a check against the DNA. Termini included, the CDR3 measures 16 amino acids. CDR1 and CDR2 from the germline V gene are SGHNT and YYREEE (reference sequence). The CDR3: CASSFAPAAGNEKLFF.

At least ten counts were recorded for this clonotype. The V and J genes are TRBV12-3 or TRBV12-4 and TRBJ1-6; no definite D call. V was cut by 2 bases and J by 10 bases, with 6 bases left in between. This CDR3 is 12 amino acids long. In DNA, the CDR3 is TGTGCCAGCAGTTTATTAGGATCACCCCTCCACTTT. Its protein is CASSLLGSPLHF.

V gene TRBV25-1 combines with J gene TRBJ2-3, with 9 bases identical to TRBD2. Germline CDR1 MGHDK, CDR2 SYGVNS. The J segment lost 2 bases and the V segment lost 4 bases, leaving 16 bases of the junction unmatched. The CDR3 loop spans 19 amino acids. The CDR3 loop is CASSVGPNPAGGDTDTQYF. CDR3 in DNA: TGTGCCAGCAGTGTAGGTCCTAACCCCGCGGGAGGGGACACAGATACGCAGTATTTT.

The sample holds many counts of this clonotype. V gene TRBV12-5 combines with J gene TRBJ2-2; D remains unclear. This CDR3 is built from 17 residues. Trimming took off 2 bases at V and 0 bases at J, with 13 bases between the two ends. Germline-derived CDR1 and CDR2 are LGHNT and FRNRAP. CDR3: CASGLLQGSANTGELFF. In DNA, the CDR3 is TGTGCTAGTGGTTTGTTACAAGGGTCAGCGAACACCGGGGAGCTGTTTTTT.

This clonotype has at least ten counts. CDR3 nucleotides: TGTGCCAGCAGCTTTCTGGGGGGACTAGAAGGAGATACGCAGTATTTT. As protein: CASSFLGGLEGDTQYF. This chain uses TRBV7-6 with TRBJ2-3; the match to TRBD2 covers 8 bases. The CDR3 has 16 residues. Germline lookup yields CDR1 SGHVS and CDR2 FNYEAQ. V was clipped by 3 bases and J by 5 bases; unmatched bases: 10.